Sequencing of this TCR beta chain was carried out in a study of control samples from healthy donors and cancer patients. The table came from immunoSEQ multiplex PCR; TCRdb's copy has only in-frame clones and leaves some out. Counted here are fewer than 500,000 clones, roughly 90% occurring once; the ten biggest clones make up just under 6.5%. The CDR3 length is 14 residues. Germline lookup yields CDR1 KGHDR and CDR2 SFDVKD. V was shortened by 3 bases and J by 3 bases, with 8 bases between the two germline ends. The chain links TRBV24-1 to TRBJ1-5; a weak D match, TRBD1 (5 bases). The receptor's source is a man in his forties with head and neck cancer. Specimen: PBMCs. The CDR3 sequence: CATSDGGVNQPQHF. Written as DNA, the CDR3 is TGTGCCACCAGTGATGGGGGAGTCAATCAGCCCCAGCATTTT.